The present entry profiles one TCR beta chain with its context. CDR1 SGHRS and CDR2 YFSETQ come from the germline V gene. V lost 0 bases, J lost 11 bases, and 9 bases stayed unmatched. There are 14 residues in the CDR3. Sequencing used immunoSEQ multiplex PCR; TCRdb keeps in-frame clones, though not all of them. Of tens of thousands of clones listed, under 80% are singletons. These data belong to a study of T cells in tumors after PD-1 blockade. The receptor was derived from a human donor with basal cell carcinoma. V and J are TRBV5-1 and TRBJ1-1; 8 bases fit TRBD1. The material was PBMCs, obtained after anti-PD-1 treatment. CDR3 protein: CASSLEGGTGMAFF. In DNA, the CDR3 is TGCGCCAGCAGCTTGGAGGGGGGGACAGGCATGGCTTTCTTT.